The source of this T cell receptor (beta chain) is a study of T cells in Graves' hyperthyroidism and ophthalmopathy (dated by TCRdb to the late 2010s). At the level of the whole study: Peripheral blood was sampled at the time of initial diagnosis, prior to any treatment. The roughly 100 discovery patients were randomly divided into training and test sets at a 7:3 ratio. TCR V-J signatures able to tell the groups apart were searched for in a discovery cohort of 90 to 100 patients, of whom 40 to 45 had Graves' ophthalmopathy and 55 to 65 had stable Graves' hyperthyroidism. After sampling, hyperthyroidism patients received methimazole starting at 30 mg daily, and ophthalmopathy patients received high-dose intravenous methylprednisolone. The paper reports TCR Vbeta CDR3 sequencing of approximately 140 peripheral blood samples: approximately 41 ophthalmopathy, under 80 hyperthyroidism and roughly 17 progressor patients. The study also compared thyroid tissue and blood T-cell repertoires from 5 to 7 Graves' hyperthyroidism patients. Prospective prediction of ophthalmopathy was tested in an independent validation cohort consisting of roughly 19 hyperthyroidism patients and some 17 patients who later progressed to ophthalmopathy.

TCR beta CDR3 regions were amplified from RNA transcripts. The first round of RT-PCR for the TCR CDR3 was performed with the HTBI primer set and the Qiagen OneStep RT-PCR kit. A second multiplex PCR round built the libraries, followed by size selection and purification. Paired-end sequencing of the libraries was performed with 100 bp reads on an Illumina HiSeq2000. On the study's bioinformatics: SOAPnuke was used to process the raw data, throwing out any read that contained adapters or uncalled bases, had a mean Phred below 15, or lacked an exact constant-primer or identifier match. COPE v1.2.5 was used to merge high-quality paired reads, and clonotypes were defined as unique nucleotide sequences. Clonotypes were aligned to IMGT TRBV, TRBD and TRBJ reference segments using MiTCR v1.1. Analysis was restricted to V-J combinations with a frequency above 0.0001, which covered 98% to 99.2% of repertoires. A TCS score was defined as the ratio of F50 (clonal expansion) to E x V (chaos), with BLOSUM62-based TCRdist applied between CDR3 peptides within each V-J. Welch's t-statistics and random forest reduced several hundred V-J features to 10 to 15, which were used in a naive Bayes classifier (R e1071). In TCRdb, the public reads were trimmed at Q25 with fastp and aligned with MiXCR, with productive beta chains retained. All rows with the same CDR3 protein become a single entry with the most common DNA and genes. The V and J calls, along with clone size, are taken from TCRdb and not from the paper's own processing. Across this sample there are under 350,000 distinct CDR3 sequences, with about a sixth seen only once. Roughly 50% of the sample is in the top ten clones.

Including cysteine and phenylalanine, the CDR3 has 16 amino acids. The only DNA kept is the CDR3, 48 bases in frame from the first base. Trimmed from V: 6 bases; trimmed from J: 2 bases; junction bases lacking a gene match: 6. Taken from the germline V gene, the CDR1 and CDR2 loops are SQVTM and ANQGSEA. The paper as a whole reports these results and caveats: In cross-validation, a model built on a 13 V-J signature told ophthalmopathy apart from stable hyperthyroidism with under 90% sensitivity and around 83% specificity, and in testing the same model reached 80%/75%. Most expanded thyroid clonotypes (frequency above 0.001) were also detected in blood, suggesting blood repertoires may reflect thyroid immune responses. During validation, the model predicted progression to ophthalmopathy a median of around six months ahead of onset, with almost 71% sensitivity and around 72% specificity. No statistical method was used to set the sample size in advance, and investigators knew the group allocation.

A note on this clonotype: Its antigen is unknown. Per-nucleotide qualities are absent, and no much larger clonotype sits a single base away.

Moderately to severely active disease, a Clinical Activity Score of at least 3, a NOSPECS grade of at least 4, and a duration under 3 months were present in ophthalmopathy patients. Exclusion was applied to patients with uncontrolled infections, other autoimmune diseases, pregnancy or lactation. Diagnoses relied on clinical symptoms, serum thyroxine and TRAb, thyroid ultrasound and orbital computed tomography. PBMCs were separated from over 9 ml of fresh peripheral blood using Ficoll-Paque density gradient centrifugation. Trizol reagent was used to extract total RNA, and RNA quality was then checked on an Agilent 2100 Bioanalyzer.

This TCR derives from a woman aged 55 to 70 with Graves' ophthalmopathy. The material sequenced was blood. The chain is made from TRBV29-1 and TRBJ2-6; a stretch of 11 junction bases matches TRBD1. The CDR3 protein is CSVRTGGAPGANVLTF. The DNA sequence is as follows: TGCAGCGTAAGGACAGGGGGCGCCCCTGGGGCCAACGTCCTGACTTTC.